These 29 T cell receptor beta chains were all obtained from the same sample, sequenced in a study of OX40 agonist ivuxolimab in advanced cancers. Only in-frame clones appear in the TCRdb table, and some are missing; sequencing was by immunoSEQ multiplex PCR. The repertoire holds some 69,000 clones, with 80% to 85% as singletons. Here the sequenced sample was CD4+ or CD8+ T cells sorted from blood, taken in a trial of the OX40 agonist ivuxolimab. The receptors stem from an adult with an advanced solid tumor such as melanoma, head and neck, liver or kidney cancer.

The J gene is TRBJ2-2, the V gene TRBV9; 8 bases are a match to TRBD2. The CDR3 is 16 amino acids. The V gene end was trimmed by 3 bases and the J gene end by 6 bases; junction bases not matched to a gene: 10. Germline CDR1 SGDLS, CDR2 YYNGEE. The CDR3 region is CASSGGLVGIAGELFF. CDR3 nucleotide sequence: TGTGCCAGCAGCGGGGGACTAGTAGGGATCGCCGGGGAGCTGTTTTTT.

This chain uses TRBV6-5 with TRBJ2-4; D call uncertain. The CDR3 runs to 13 residues. The V and J ends lost 0 bases and 8 bases respectively, with 8 bases between them. Germline-derived CDR1 and CDR2 are MNHEY and SVGAGI. CDR3 sequence reads: CASSYSRSDIQYF. The CDR3 DNA follows: TGTGCCAGCAGTTACTCCCGGAGTGACATTCAGTACTTC.

CDR3 sequence: CASSPEPGTKTQYF. CDR3 nucleotides: TGTGCCAGCAGTCCCGAACCCGGGACTAAAACCCAGTACTTC. The gene calls are TRBV6-1 and TRBJ2-5, with TRBD2 identical over 7 bases. Germline CDR1 and CDR2: MNHNS and SASEGT. The trim removed 5 bases at V and 8 bases at J, leaving 11 bases unmatched. The CDR3 has 14 residues.

This clone appeared a single time. The V and J genes are TRBV28 and TRBJ2-4; D unclear. V was shortened by 0 bases and J by 1 base, with 13 bases between the two germline ends. The CDR3 length is 17 residues. CDR1 is MDHEN and CDR2 is SYDVKM in the germline V gene. The CDR3 DNA reads TGTGCCAGCAGTTTATGGAATCCGTTAAGGGCCAAAAACATTCAGTACTTC. Its protein product is CASSLWNPLRAKNIQYF.

This clone came up once. The chain carries TRBV18 and TRBJ2-1; 8 bases line up with TRBD2. V lost 0 bases and J lost 4; bases outside the gene matches: 5. In germline, CDR1 is KGHSH, CDR2 LQKENI. CDR3 length equals 16 residues. In DNA, the CDR3 is TGTGCCAGCTCACCACCGAGCGGGAGAGCTTACAATGAGCAGTTCTTC. It is translated as CASSPPSGRAYNEQFF.

This clone showed up just a few times. The chain has TRBV6-5 and TRBJ1-6; 7 bases are shared with TRBD1. V lost 5 bases, J lost 7 bases, and 5 bases stayed unmatched. This CDR3 has 14 amino acids. Germline V gives CDR1 MNHEY, CDR2 SVGAGI. CDR3 amino acids: CASSQSGGNSPLHF. CDR3 nucleotides: TGTGCCAGCAGTCAGTCAGGGGGGAATTCACCCCTCCACTTT.

The V and J genes are TRBV5-1 and TRBJ1-3; weak D call: TRBD1 (5 bases). Germline loops: CDR1 SGHRS, CDR2 YFSETQ. The CDR3 runs 15 residues. V lost 3 bases and J lost 0, with 10 bases in between. The CDR3 DNA reads TGCGCCAGCAGCTACGACGGGACCTCTGGAAACACCATATATTTT. Amino acids: CASSYDGTSGNTIYF.

The chain combines TRBV6-5 with TRBJ2-1; 7 bases align to TRBD1. The ends lost 0 bases at V and 2 bases at J; junction bases unmatched: 4. The CDR3 has 16 amino acids. CDR1 MNHEY and CDR2 SVGAGI come from the germline V gene. The CDR3 sequence: CASSYSGGIAYNEQFF. The CDR3 DNA sequence: TGTGCCAGCAGTTACTCAGGGGGCATAGCCTACAATGAGCAGTTCTTC.

This clone was seen a few times. The J gene is TRBJ1-6, the V gene TRBV5-5; 8 bases align to TRBD1. V gave up 0 bases and J gave up 11 bases; unmatched junction bases: 19. This CDR3 has 19 amino acids. Germline V gene sequence: CDR1 SGHKS, CDR2 YYEKEE (reference sequence). The CDR3 loop reads CASSLVVWTGTSVGTPLHF. The CDR3 DNA sequence: TGTGCCAGCAGCTTGGTTGTTTGGACAGGGACGTCTGTCGGGACACCCCTCCACTTT.

The rearrangement uses TRBV15 and TRBJ2-3; D perhaps matches TRBD2 (6 bases). CDR1 is LNHNV and CDR2 is YYDKDF in the germline V gene (reference sequence). This CDR3 is 17 amino acids long. Trimming took 4 bases from V and 3 from J, leaving 20 bases between them. The CDR3 DNA is TGTGCCACCAGCAAGGACCTACTAGCAGTGGTGACAGATACGCAGTATTTT. Residues: CATSKDLLAVVTDTQYF.

This chain joins TRBV5-1 and TRBJ2-3, with D unclear. Trimming removed 1 base from V and 2 bases from J, with 5 bases in between. The germline V gene has CDR1 SGHRS and CDR2 YFSETQ. The CDR3 sequence is 13 residues long. CDR3 sequence reads: CASSLRATDTQYF. The CDR3 coding sequence is TGCGCCAGCAGCTTGCGGGCCACAGATACGCAGTATTTT.

The V call is TRBV5-5, the J call TRBJ2-3; tentative D call: TRBD1 (5 bases). In germline, CDR1 is SGHKS, CDR2 YYEKEE (reference sequence). CDR3 length equals 15 residues. Between the trimmed V and J ends, which lost 1 base and 5 bases, there was a span of 14 bases. This CDR3 reads CASSLPTQGLDTQYF. CDR3 nucleotides: TGTGCCAGCAGCTTGCCGACCCAGGGCTTAGATACGCAGTATTTT.

This clone was seen a single time. The CDR3 sequence is CATSRGGTSGYNEQFF. CDR3 sequence (DNA): TGTGCCACCAGCAGAGGGGGGACTAGCGGATACAATGAGCAGTTCTTC. V gene TRBV15 combines with J gene TRBJ2-1; TRBD2 agrees at 11 bases. The CDR3 runs 16 residues. The V gene end was trimmed by 1 base and the J gene end by 4 bases; junction bases not matched to a gene: 3. In germline, CDR1 is LNHNV, CDR2 YYDKDF (reference sequence).

This chain connects TRBV30 to TRBJ1-2, with a tentative D call TRBD1 (6 bases). Trimming took off 3 bases at V and 2 bases at J, with 7 bases between the two ends. The CDR3 is made up of 12 amino acids. In germline, CDR1 is GTSNPN, CDR2 SVGIG (reference sequence). CDR3 amino acids: CAWSQGNYGYTF. As DNA, the CDR3 is TGTGCCTGGAGCCAGGGGAACTATGGCTACACCTTC.

This clone was picked up a small number of times. CDR3 coding DNA: TGTGCCAGTAGCTACAGCGGGGCGGGGTCGGTTGAGCAGTTCTTC. Translated: CASSYSGAGSVEQFF. The chain couples TRBV19 to TRBJ2-1, with 7 bases aligning to TRBD2. V shed 6 bases and J 9 bases; nucleotides not matched to a gene: 14. CDR1 and CDR2 (germline): LNHDA, SQIVND (reference sequence). This CDR3 spans 15 amino acids.

This clone was found once. V and J are TRBV2 and TRBJ1-2, with D tentatively TRBD1 (5 bases). CDR1 is SNHLY, CDR2 FYNNEI, per germline. This CDR3 contains 15 residues. Trimming stripped 5 bases from V and 8 bases from J, with 21 bases between. CDR3 region: CASSPDFTGLFGYTF. For the CDR3, the DNA is TGTGCCAGCAGTCCGGACTTCACGGGGCTATTCGGCTACACCTTC.

The chain uses TRBV6-1 and TRBJ1-4; TRBD1 matches 9 bases. CDR3 length equals 15 residues. The V gene's germline CDR1 is MNHNS and CDR2 SASEGT. The trim removed 6 bases at V and 8 bases at J, leaving 10 bases unmatched. In DNA form, the CDR3 reads TGTGCCAGCAGAGAGATGACAGGGGGGGGCGAAAAACTGTTTTTT. Translating gives CASREMTGGGEKLFF.

This clone was detected only once. The V and J genes are TRBV28 and TRBJ2-4; D gene ambiguous. V lost 3 bases and J lost 7, with 4 bases in between. The CDR3 sequence is 11 residues long. Germline values: CDR1 MDHEN, CDR2 SYDVKM. CDR3 protein: CASSLENIQYF. The DNA of the CDR3 is TGTGCCAGCAGTTTGGAGAACATTCAGTACTTC.

This chain links TRBV18 with TRBJ2-3, with no clear D. Trimming left V 6 bases short and J 6 bases short, with 7 bases between. CDR3 length equals 11 residues. From germline, CDR1 is KGHSH and CDR2 LQKENI. The CDR3: CASSDSDTQYF. The CDR3 region has the DNA TGTGCCAGCTCCGACTCGGATACGCAGTATTTT. Full variable domain (outside the CDR3, taken from reference TRBV18 and TRBJ2-3): NAGVMQNPRHLVRRRGQEARLRCSPMKGHSHVYWYRQLPEEGLKFMVYLQKENIIDESGMPKERFSAEFPKEGPSILRIQQVVRGDSAAYFCASSDSDTQYFGPGTRLTVL.

The CDR3, as DNA: TGTGCCAGTAAAGGCAGGGAGAATCAGCCCCAGCATTTT. Translating gives CASKGRENQPQHF. This rearrangement joins TRBV19 to TRBJ1-5, with a weak D call TRBD1 (5 bases). CDR1 is LNHDA and CDR2 is SQIVND in the germline V gene (reference sequence). V was trimmed by 7 bases and J by 4 bases, leaving 11 bases between them. The length of the CDR3 is 13 residues.

The chain is built from TRBV7-9 and TRBJ2-1; a weak D match, TRBD2 (5 bases). The CDR3 spans 15 residues. Trimming shortened V by 2 bases and J by 7 bases, and 15 bases separated the two germline ends. CDR1 is SEHNR and CDR2 is FQNEAQ in the germline V gene (reference sequence). The CDR3 nucleotides read TGTGCCAGCAGCTTATCGGGGTCTCAACTTAATGAGCAGTTCTTC. Its protein product is CASSLSGSQLNEQFF.

CDR3 sequence reads: CASSSKLAGVRYEQYF. The CDR3 DNA follows: TGCGCCAGCAGCTCTAAACTAGCGGGAGTACGCTACGAGCAGTACTTC. This chain links TRBV5-1 with TRBJ2-7, with 11 bases that match TRBD2. CDR3 length equals 16 residues. Trimming cost V 3 bases and J 3 bases; bases outside gene matches: 8. The germline V gene encodes CDR1 SGHRS and CDR2 YFSETQ.

The chain recombines TRBV5-4 with TRBJ1-4; 8 bases line up with TRBD1. With V trimmed by 6 bases and J by 7 bases, 17 bases remained unmatched. The CDR3 loop spans 17 amino acids. In germline, CDR1 is SGHNT, CDR2 YYREEE (reference sequence). This CDR3 reads CASNSTGGRGTVEKLFF. CDR3 in DNA: TGTGCCAGCAACTCCACAGGGGGTCGGGGAACTGTTGAAAAACTGTTTTTT.

This clone was detected only a few times. The chain is built from TRBV7-8 and TRBJ1-3; D gene uncertain. The CDR3 runs to 12 residues. Germline CDR1 is SGHVS and CDR2 is FQNEAQ. Trimming left V 4 bases short and J 4 bases short, with 5 bases between. The CDR3 nucleotides read TGTGCCAGCAGCTACAAAGGAAACACCATATATTTT. Its translation: CASSYKGNTIYF.

Only a few counts were recorded for this clone. The V call is TRBV4-1, the J call TRBJ1-4, with D unresolved. The germline V gene encodes CDR1 MGHRA and CDR2 YSYEKL. This CDR3 is 15 amino acids long. The V and J ends lost 2 bases and 8 bases respectively, with 15 bases between them. The CDR3: CASSQPREAGEKLFF. The DNA of the CDR3 is TGCGCCAGCAGCCAACCACGAGAGGCGGGGGAAAAACTGTTTTTT.

The chain couples TRBV6-4 to TRBJ1-6; D not resolved. CDR3 size: 13 residues. Trimming left V 4 bases short and J 11 bases short, with 12 bases between. Germline V gene sequence: CDR1 MRHNA, CDR2 SNTAGT. The CDR3 DNA follows: TGTGCCAGCAGTGTTGGGGTGCGGGCACCCCTCCACTTT. Residues: CASSVGVRAPLHF.

This chain joins TRBV5-1 and TRBJ2-5; the match to TRBD2 covers 13 bases. Germline-derived CDR1 and CDR2 are SGHRS and YFSETQ. V lost 5 bases to trimming and J lost 2 bases; unmatched junction nucleotides: 3. This CDR3 is built from 15 residues. The CDR3 loop is CASREGLAGQETQYF. DNA of the CDR3: TGCGCCAGCAGAGAGGGACTAGCGGGGCAAGAGACCCAGTACTTC.

V is TRBV5-4 and J is TRBJ1-1; a weak D match, TRBD1 (5 bases). V was shortened by 0 bases and J by 4 bases, with 13 bases between the two germline ends. There are 15 residues in the CDR3. Germline CDR1 SGHNT, CDR2 YYREEE (reference sequence). The DNA for the CDR3 is TGTGCCAGCAGCTTGGATTGGGAGGGACTCACTGAAGCTTTCTTT. It codes for CASSLDWEGLTEAFF.

The chain couples TRBV4-1 to TRBJ2-3, with TRBD1 matching 7 bases. Trimming cost V 6 bases and J 3 bases; bases outside gene matches: 9. CDR1 and CDR2 (germline): MGHRA, YSYEKL. The CDR3 sequence is 15 residues long. The CDR3 spells CASRYRGQGTDTQYF. The CDR3 DNA reads as TGCGCCAGCAGATACAGGGGCCAGGGGACAGATACGCAGTATTTT.